Listed here are 23 T cell receptor beta chains from one sample, sequenced in a study of T cells after yellow fever vaccination. In TCRdb, the 5' RACE reads were re-called with MiXCR into one record per CDR3 protein. The data show 310,000 or so distinct CDR3 sequences, roughly 3.5% seen once. Here the sequenced sample was PBMCs, taken on the day of the yellow fever booster vaccination. All receptors come from a man aged 18 to 30 who received the YFV17D yellow fever vaccine.

The chain has TRBV6-6 and TRBJ2-5; D tentatively reads TRBD1 or TRBD2 (5 bases each). Germline CDR1 is MNHNY and CDR2 is SVGAGI (reference sequence). V was cut by 2 bases and J by 9 bases, with 19 bases left in between. CDR3 size: 15 residues. The CDR3 is CASSYKFGSPGPQYF. CDR3 DNA: TGTGCCAGCAGTTACAAATTCGGATCCCCGGGGCCCCAGTACTTC.

The rearrangement links TRBV6-6 to TRBJ1-1, with D unresolved. Germline CDR1 is MNHNY and CDR2 is SVGAGI (reference sequence). CDR3 length equals 16 residues. V was clipped by 2 bases and J by 0 bases, with 13 bases between them. The CDR3 spells CASSYPHRDMNTEAFF. The DNA for the CDR3 is TGTGCCAGCAGTTACCCACACCGAGATATGAACACTGAAGCTTTCTTT.

This clonotype was recorded a few times. The V gene is TRBV20-1, the J gene TRBJ2-5; maybe TRBD2 (6 bases). Germline V gene sequence: CDR1 DFQATT, CDR2 SNEGSKA (reference sequence). The CDR3 extends over 14 amino acids. V was trimmed by 4 bases and J by 5 bases, leaving 17 bases between them. DNA for the CDR3: TGCAGTGCTACACGGGACTCGGTTACGGAGACCCAGTACTTC. It yields the protein CSATRDSVTETQYF.

This clonotype has just a few counts. The chain carries TRBV2 and TRBJ2-7; D gene uncertain. The CDR3 has 11 residues. The germline V gene has CDR1 SNHLY and CDR2 FYNNEI. Trimming shortened V by 8 bases and J by 1 base, and 6 bases separated the two germline ends. CDR3 sequence: CASLGSYEQYV. CDR3 DNA sequence: TGTGCCAGCTTAGGGTCCTACGAGCAGTACGTC.

This clonotype has ten or more counts. The V gene is TRBV5-4, the J gene TRBJ1-2, with 8 bases identical to TRBD1. V gave up 0 bases and J gave up 6 bases; unmatched junction bases: 7. CDR1 is SGHNT, CDR2 YYREEE, per germline (reference sequence). The CDR3 runs to 15 residues. The CDR3 loop reads CASSLESRGRNGYTF. For the CDR3, the DNA is TGTGCCAGCAGCTTGGAATCCAGGGGGCGAAATGGCTACACCTTC.

This clonotype was detected ten times or more. The chain employs TRBV5-4 and TRBJ1-2; 8 bases align to TRBD1. Germline V CDR1 and CDR2: SGHNT, YYREEE (reference sequence). V lost 6 bases to trimming and J lost 3 bases; unmatched junction nucleotides: 10. The CDR3 consists of 15 residues. CDR3 sequence (DNA): TGTGCCAGCACTGTCGGGGACAGGTTCGACTATGGCTACACCTTC. Encoded protein: CASTVGDRFDYGYTF.

This clonotype was counted a few times. This chain joins TRBV11-2 and TRBJ2-1, with D perhaps being TRBD1 or TRBD2 (5 bases each). CDR3 length equals 13 residues. Per germline, CDR1 SGHAT and CDR2 FQNNGV. Trimming cost V 3 bases and J 7 bases, with 10 bases left between them. CDR3 in DNA: TGTGCCAGCAGCTTGAGCAGGGAGAATGAGCAGTTCTTC. Its translation is CASSLSRENEQFF.

This clonotype appeared many times. The chain recombines TRBV18 with TRBJ2-5; 8 bases are shared with TRBD1. The CDR3 has 14 residues. V dropped 3 bases and J dropped 5; count of bases not matched to a gene: 5. Germline-derived CDR1 and CDR2 are KGHSH and LQKENI. The CDR3 sequence: CASSPGQDLETQYF. The CDR3 nucleotides are TGTGCCAGCTCACCGGGACAGGATTTGGAGACCCAGTACTTC.

This clonotype was counted ten times or more. The rearrangement links TRBV7-2 to TRBJ2-7; D is possibly TRBD1 (6 bases). Deletions cut 10 bases from V and 3 bases from J, with 25 bases between. The CDR3 extends over 16 amino acids. CDR1 and CDR2 from the germline V gene are SGHTA and FQGNSA. The CDR3 is CATGWGGGKEGYEQYF. In DNA, the CDR3 is TGTGCCACCGGTTGGGGTGGGGGCAAAGAGGGCTACGAGCAGTACTTC.

This clonotype was counted ten times or more. The junction and the germline gene differ at one end; a read error may be behind it. The gene calls are TRBV5-1 and TRBJ1-4; tentatively, D is TRBD1 (5 bases). CDR3 length: 14 residues. The germline gives CDR1 SGHRS, CDR2 YFSETQ. CDR3 sequence: CASSRGVTNEKLFF. As DNA, the CDR3 is TGCGCCAGCAGCCGAGGGGTAACTAATGAAAAACTTTTTTTT.

This clonotype was counted many times. The J gene is TRBJ2-5, the V gene TRBV5-6; TRBD1 agrees at 9 bases. Germline lookup yields CDR1 SGHDT and CDR2 YYEEEE. The CDR3 is 16 residues long. The V and J ends lost 1 base and 5 bases, in that order; junction bases with no gene match: 9. For the CDR3, the DNA is TGTGCCAGCAGCTTGTCGTGGACAGGGGTGGGGGAGACCCAGTACTTC. Protein sequence: CASSLSWTGVGETQYF.

V is TRBV7-2 and J is TRBJ1-5; D gene ambiguous. This CDR3 spans 14 amino acids. The germline CDR1 and CDR2 sequences are SGHTA and FQGNSA. V lost 2 bases, J lost 4 bases, and 9 bases lay in between. The DNA of the CDR3 is TGTGCCAGCAGCTTAATTCGGAATAATCAGCCCCAGCATTTT. Translating it yields CASSLIRNNQPQHF. Based on the CDR3 plus reference TRBV7-2 and TRBJ1-5, the full variable domain is GAGVSQSPSNKVTEKGKDVELRCDPISGHTALYWYRQSLGQGLEFLIYFQGNSAPDKSGLPSDRFSAERTGGSVSTLTIQRTQQEDSAVYLCASSLIRNNQPQHFGDGTRLSIL.

In its sample, this clonotype was seen a few times. A read error may produce the germline difference seen at one junction end. This chain links TRBV24-1 with TRBJ2-3, with 7 nucleotides matching TRBD2. Germline CDR1 KGHDR, CDR2 SFDVKD. The CDR3 loop spans 16 amino acids. The CDR3 DNA follows: TGTGCCACCAGTGATTTCCCCCGGGGCCCTAGCGGCCGTTTGCATTTT. Translation gives CATSDFPRGPSGRLHF.

This sequence joins TRBV2 and TRBJ2-5; D gene unclear. CDR3 length: 9 amino acids. CDR1 is SNHLY and CDR2 is FYNNEI in the germline V gene. V shed 7 bases and J shed 3 bases, with 0 bases lying between them. This chain's CDR3 is CASKETQYF. CDR3 DNA: TGTGCCAGCAAAGAGACCCAGTACTTC.

This clonotype has a count of ten or more. The chain combines TRBV16 with TRBJ2-1; tentative D call: TRBD2 (6 bases). The CDR3 is made up of 16 amino acids. The germline V and J ends were trimmed by 2 bases and 4 bases, with 15 bases remaining between them. CDR1 is KGHSY, CDR2 FQNENV, per germline. The CDR3 DNA reads as TGTGCCAGCAGCCAAGACGGTGGTCGGGGGTACAATGAGCAGTTCTTC. It encodes CASSQDGGRGYNEQFF.

This rearrangement joins TRBV7-2 to TRBJ1-6; possibly TRBD1 for D (5 bases). Trimming cost V 6 bases and J 10 bases, with 16 bases left between them. Germline V lookup: CDR1 SGHTA, CDR2 FQGNSA. The CDR3 has 14 amino acids. CDR3: CASSPGLGISPLHF. The CDR3 DNA follows: TGTGCCAGCAGTCCGGGACTGGGAATCTCACCCCTCCACTTT. The full variable domain, rest sourced from reference TRBV7-2 and TRBJ1-6, is GAGVSQSPSNKVTEKGKDVELRCDPISGHTALYWYRQSLGQGLEFLIYFQGNSAPDKSGLPSDRFSAERTGGSVSTLTIQRTQQEDSAVYLCASSPGLGISPLHFGNGTRLTVT.

The sample holds a few counts of this clonotype. This chain links TRBV7-9 with TRBJ2-2; TRBD2 matches 8 bases. The length of the CDR3 is 16 residues. Germline V CDR1 and CDR2: SEHNR, FQNEAQ (reference sequence). V was pared by 4 bases and J by 3 bases, with 7 bases of the junction left unmatched. CDR3 bases: TGTGCCAGCAGCTCGGCGGGACTAGGGGACACCGGGGAGCTGTTTTTT. It yields the protein CASSSAGLGDTGELFF.

This clonotype has only a few counts. The rearrangement uses TRBV9 and TRBJ1-6, with TRBD1 identical over 7 bases. V trimming: 3 bases; J trimming: 7 bases; junction bases outside the gene matches: 4. The CDR3 sequence is 14 residues long. Germline V gene data show CDR1 as SGDLS and CDR2 as YYNGEE. CDR3 protein: CASSDRDRNSPLHF. Here the CDR3 DNA reads TGTGCCAGCAGCGACCGGGACAGAAATTCACCCCTCCACTTT.

The J gene is TRBJ1-1, the V gene TRBV7-9, with 8 nucleotides matching TRBD1. Losses at the gene ends were 2 bases for V and 4 bases for J; bases not matched to a gene: 12. CDR3 size: 17 residues. Germline V lookup: CDR1 SEHNR, CDR2 FQNEAQ (reference sequence). CDR3 protein: CASSLTVSGGAGTEAFF. The CDR3 nucleotides read TGTGCCAGCAGCTTAACTGTGTCAGGGGGCGCAGGCACTGAAGCTTTCTTT.

Here the CDR3 reads CASSRDRDGRYEQYV. In DNA, the CDR3 is TGTGCCAGCAGCCGTGACAGGGACGGGAGATACGAGCAGTACGTC. This chain uses TRBV7-9 with TRBJ2-7; a possible D gene is TRBD1 (7 bases). Germline V gene lookup returns CDR1 SEHNR and CDR2 FQNEAQ (reference sequence). The CDR3 extends over 15 amino acids. V dropped 5 bases and J dropped 4 bases, with 18 bases sitting between them.

The J gene is TRBJ2-7, the V gene TRBV29-1; the match to TRBD1 covers 8 bases. V shed 4 bases, J shed 1 base, and the junction held 3 bases outside the gene matches. This CDR3 is built from 13 residues. Germline CDR1 and CDR2: SQVTM and ANQGSEA. CDR3 loop: CSVVTGVSYEQYF. The DNA of the CDR3 is TGCAGCGTTGTGACAGGGGTTTCCTACGAGCAGTACTTC.

This clonotype has ten or more counts. The J gene is TRBJ1-6, the V gene TRBV7-2, with 8 bases fitting TRBD1. Germline CDR1 and CDR2: SGHTA and FQGNSA. This CDR3 comprises 12 residues. Trimming removed 5 bases from V and 14 bases from J; junction bases left unmatched: 5. CDR3 protein: CASSGQGRTLHF. CDR3 nucleotides: TGTGCCAGCAGCGGACAGGGTCGTACCCTCCACTTT.

The chain couples TRBV20-1 to TRBJ2-5; D ambiguous. The CDR3 length is 11 residues. The germline gives CDR1 DFQATT, CDR2 SNEGSKA (reference sequence). V gave up 6 bases and J gave up 5 bases, with 10 bases separating them. The CDR3 sequence: CSAPFYETQYF. Here the CDR3 DNA reads TGCAGTGCGCCCTTCTATGAGACCCAGTACTTC.